These 5 T cell receptor beta chains came from one sample sequenced in a study of patients and donors after allogeneic stem cell transplantation (dated by TCRdb to 2020 to 2022). The library was generated by RT-PCR. The sequencer listed for this sample is NextSeq 550. In-frame beta chains were kept once TCRdb had trimmed the public reads at Q25 with fastp and called clones with MiXCR. One record per CDR3 amino acid sequence lists the most common genes and DNA. The sample data list about a million distinct CDR3 sequences, and about 20% of these were observed just once. 5% to 6.5% of the sample comes from the top ten. The specimen was blood, either unsorted or a sorted T cell fraction (not recorded which). These receptors came from a human donor who was either an allogeneic HSCT recipient or a stem cell or donor lymphocyte infusion donor (not recorded which). It is not recorded whose cells these are; they may come from a transplant donor.

The chain carries TRBV2 and TRBJ2-1, with no clear D. In germline, CDR1 is SNHLY, CDR2 FYNNEI. This CDR3 is built from 13 residues. The V end was cut by 1 base, the J end by 2 bases, with 3 bases between. The CDR3 reads CASSEVPYNEQFF. DNA for the CDR3: TGTGCCAGCAGTGAAGTGCCCTACAATGAGCAGTTCTTC.

This clonotype came up a few times. The CDR3 DNA follows: TGCGCCAGCAGCTTGACAGCTCGACAGGAGACCCAGTACTTC. Residues: CASSLTARQETQYF. The V and J genes are TRBV5-1 and TRBJ2-5, with D perhaps TRBD1 (5 bases). Between the trimmed V and J ends, which lost 1 base and 5 bases, there was a span of 12 bases. This CDR3 region has 14 residues. Germline-derived CDR1 and CDR2 are SGHRS and YFSETQ.

This clonotype was detected once. The J gene is TRBJ2-3, the V gene TRBV7-2, with 13 positions matching TRBD2. The CDR3 spans 16 residues. Trimming cost V 3 bases and J 6 bases; bases outside gene matches: 6. Germline V CDR1 and CDR2: SGHTA, FQGNSA. CDR3 region: CASSFLLAGGQDTQYF. The CDR3 DNA is TGTGCCAGCAGCTTCCTACTAGCGGGGGGGCAGGATACGCAGTATTTT.

This clonotype was recorded once. V usage is TRBV19 and J usage is TRBJ1-1, with a tentative D call TRBD1 (6 bases). CDR3 length: 12 amino acids. Trimming cost V 1 base and J 8 bases, with 8 bases left between them. Per germline, CDR1 LNHDA and CDR2 SQIVND (reference sequence). The CDR3, as DNA: TGTGCCAGTAGTATAGTACAGGGAGAAGCTTTCTTT. Protein: CASSIVQGEAFF.

This clonotype was counted between two and nine times. This chain uses TRBV12-3 or TRBV12-4 with TRBJ2-5; 8 nucleotides line up with TRBD1. The CDR3 spans 14 residues. V lost 2 bases, J lost 5 bases, and 4 bases stayed unmatched. The CDR3 DNA follows: TGTGCCAGCAGTTTATTGGACAGGGCTGAGACCCAGTACTTC. Residues: CASSLLDRAETQYF.